The 30 T cell receptor beta chains presented below share a single source sample, sequenced in a study of T-cell reconstitution after alpha-beta-depleted transplantation in children. TCRbeta library preparation incorporated unique molecular identifiers. TCRdb reprocessed the PCR reads via MiXCR and lists one record per CDR3 protein. The profile shows approximately 250,000 distinct CDR3 sequences, about 26% of them singletons. The sample consisted of PBMCs, taken before TCRalphabeta/CD19-depleted stem cell transplant. Receptors were obtained from a girl aged 2 to 9 with Fanconi anemia, due to receive a stem cell transplant.

This clonotype was found many times. The junction differs from germline at one of its ends, possibly a read error. The gene calls are TRBV20-1 and TRBJ1-1, with a weak D call TRBD1 (6 bases). This CDR3 has 9 residues. Per germline, CDR1 DFQATT and CDR2 SNEGSKA (reference sequence). The CDR3 region has the DNA TGCAGTGCTAGGTACAGGGAAGACTTT. This codes for CSARYREDF.

This clonotype appeared a few times. This chain uses TRBV20-1 with TRBJ2-1, with D unclear. The germline V and J ends were trimmed by 3 bases and 4 bases, with 16 bases remaining between them. Germline CDR1 and CDR2: DFQATT and SNEGSKA (reference sequence). CDR3 length equals 15 residues. CDR3: CSASAPSVGYNEQFF. The CDR3 coding sequence is TGCAGTGCTAGTGCCCCGTCAGTGGGGTACAATGAGCAGTTCTTC.

This clonotype was counted only a few times. The CDR3 nucleotides read TGTGCCAGCAGCTTACTCATCGGCCCTTTCACAGATACGCAGTATTTT. Protein sequence: CASSLLIGPFTDTQYF. The chain employs TRBV7-6 and TRBJ2-3; no clear D. This CDR3 spans 16 amino acids. Between the trimmed V and J ends, which lost 2 bases and 2 bases, there was a span of 14 bases. The V gene's germline CDR1 is SGHVS and CDR2 FNYEAQ.

The V call is TRBV12-3 or TRBV12-4, the J call TRBJ2-7; 8 bases fit TRBD1. The CDR3 extends over 16 amino acids. V lost 2 bases, J lost 2 bases, and 8 bases stayed unmatched. The CDR3 DNA reads as TGTGCCAGCAGTTTAAACCCCGGGACAGGAACCTACGAGCAGTACTTC. Its protein is CASSLNPGTGTYEQYF.

This clonotype showed up many times. The V and J genes are TRBV7-2 and TRBJ2-7; TRBD2 might be the D (6 bases). Per germline, CDR1 SGHTA and CDR2 FQGNSA. V lost 1 base and J 7 bases, leaving 11 bases between the germline ends. The CDR3 loop spans 13 amino acids. The CDR3 DNA follows: TGTGCCAGCAGCTTAGGGGCTAGCGTTGAGCAGTACTTC. Encoded protein: CASSLGASVEQYF.

V gene TRBV10-3 combines with J gene TRBJ2-7; D gene unclear. CDR1 is ENHRY, CDR2 SYGVKD, per germline. The CDR3 length is 15 residues. The germline V and J ends were trimmed by 6 bases and 0 bases, with 15 bases remaining between them. This chain's CDR3 is CAIRAEVGYSYEQYF. The CDR3 DNA reads as TGTGCCATCAGGGCGGAAGTCGGATACTCCTACGAGCAGTACTTC.

The chain combines TRBV29-1 with TRBJ2-7, with 8 bases fitting TRBD2. CDR3 length: 14 amino acids. Per the germline V gene, CDR1 is SQVTM and CDR2 is ANQGSEA. With V trimmed by 1 base and J by 5 bases, 7 bases remained unmatched. The CDR3 nucleotides read TGCAGCGTTGAAGTCCAGCGGGAGACCGACGAGCAGTACTTC. It yields the protein CSVEVQRETDEQYF.

The table lists this clonotype with a few counts. This chain uses TRBV20-1 with TRBJ2-1; 8 nucleotides match TRBD2. Germline V gene lookup returns CDR1 DFQATT and CDR2 SNEGSKA (reference sequence). V was clipped by 3 bases and J by 4 bases; unmatched bases: 8. The CDR3 extends over 15 amino acids. The CDR3 coding sequence is TGCAGTGCTAGTCCCCGACTAGCGCCGTACAATGAGCAGTTCTTC. This encodes CSASPRLAPYNEQFF.

This clonotype was detected only a few times. This chain uses TRBV12-3 or TRBV12-4 with TRBJ2-7; 13 bases match TRBD2. Trimming removed 6 bases from V and 0 bases from J; junction bases left unmatched: 8. The CDR3 contains 17 residues. The CDR3 bases are TGTGCCAGCAGCCGAGGACTAGCGGGAGTCCTCTCCTACGAGCAGTACTTC. Amino acids: CASSRGLAGVLSYEQYF.

This clonotype was picked up many times. This chain uses TRBV6-1 with TRBJ2-6, with no clear D. The CDR3 totals 14 residues. V was trimmed by 7 bases and J by 0 bases, leaving 7 bases between them. CDR1 MNHNS and CDR2 SASEGT come from the germline V gene. The CDR3 is CASTLPSGANVLTF. In nucleotides, the CDR3 is TGTGCCAGCACCCTGCCCTCTGGGGCCAACGTCCTGACTTTC.

CDR3 DNA: TGTGCCATCAGTGAACCAGGCTCTGGAAACACCATATATTTT. Protein sequence: CAISEPGSGNTIYF. V gene TRBV10-3 combines with J gene TRBJ1-3; D call uncertain. V was trimmed by 3 bases and J by 0 bases, leaving 6 bases between them. CDR1 ENHRY and CDR2 SYGVKD come from the germline V gene. The CDR3 is 14 amino acids.

This clonotype turned up a few times. The rearrangement joins TRBV29-1 to TRBJ1-1; D remains ambiguous. CDR3 length: 14 residues. The V end lost 5 bases, the J end lost 0 bases, and 13 bases lay between the germline ends. Germline assignment: CDR1 SQVTM and CDR2 ANQGSEA. CDR3 in amino acids: CSVREHVMNTEAFF. In DNA form, the CDR3 reads TGCAGCGTTCGAGAACATGTGATGAACACTGAAGCTTTCTTT.

The V and J genes are TRBV5-1 and TRBJ2-3; D unclear. V was trimmed by 7 bases and J by 0 bases, leaving 6 bases between them. The CDR3 loop spans 12 amino acids. In germline, CDR1 is SGHRS, CDR2 YFSETQ. CDR3 sequence: CASFASTDTQYF. The CDR3 DNA follows: TGCGCCAGCTTTGCCAGCACAGATACGCAGTATTTT.

This clonotype was recorded at least ten times. The genes are TRBV12-3 or TRBV12-4 and TRBJ1-1; 7 nucleotides agree with TRBD1. This CDR3 is built from 15 residues. Unmatched junction bases numbered 7, after V lost 6 bases and J lost 0 bases. The CDR3 DNA follows: TGTGCCAGCAGACGCGACAGGGTGGTGAACACTGAAGCTTTCTTT. This translates into CASRRDRVVNTEAFF.

This clonotype was detected many times. The V gene is TRBV30, the J gene TRBJ1-1, with D possibly TRBD1 on 5 matching bases. CDR3 length: 14 amino acids. Deletions cut 0 bases from V and 10 bases from J, with 18 bases between. The germline gives CDR1 GTSNPN, CDR2 SVGIG (reference sequence). The CDR3 spells CAWSVLGAGGRAFF. In nucleotides, the CDR3 is TGTGCCTGGAGTGTACTCGGGGCAGGAGGGAGAGCTTTCTTT.

The rearrangement links TRBV29-1 to TRBJ1-1; D remains unclear. CDR3 length: 11 residues. V gave up 3 bases and J gave up 8 bases, with 10 bases separating them. Germline V CDR1 and CDR2: SQVTM, ANQGSEA. This CDR3 reads CSVELGLEAFF. CDR3 nucleotide sequence: TGCAGCGTTGAGTTAGGGTTGGAAGCTTTCTTT.

This clonotype came up many times. This chain links TRBV12-3 or TRBV12-4 with TRBJ2-2; 15 bases are shared with TRBD2. The CDR3 has 19 amino acids. V was pared by 3 bases and J by 3 bases, with 8 bases of the junction left unmatched. As DNA, the CDR3 is TGTGCCAGCAGTTTCCCGGGACTAGCGGGAGGAATGTACACCGGGGAGCTGTTTTTT. The encoded protein is CASSFPGLAGGMYTGELFF.

The chain uses TRBV29-1 and TRBJ2-7; possibly TRBD1 for D (7 bases). Trimming cost V 6 bases and J 3 bases, with 15 bases left between them. The CDR3 loop spans 13 amino acids. Germline loops: CDR1 SQVTM, CDR2 ANQGSEA. This CDR3 is CSVGGDSSYEQYF. CDR3 DNA sequence: TGCAGCGTCGGCGGGGACAGCAGCTACGAGCAGTACTTC.

This clonotype was observed a handful of times. This chain connects TRBV20-1 to TRBJ2-1, with 8 bases fitting TRBD2. The CDR3 runs 15 residues. Looked up from germline, CDR1 is DFQATT and CDR2 is SNEGSKA (reference sequence). The V segment lost 6 bases and the J segment 2 bases; nucleotides outside the gene matches: 9. CDR3 sequence: CSAHGLALTYNEQFF. The CDR3 nucleotides are TGCAGTGCCCACGGACTAGCCTTGACCTACAATGAGCAGTTCTTC.

This chain connects TRBV13 to TRBJ2-7; TRBD1 aligns across 8 bases. This CDR3 is 14 amino acids long. Germline V gene lookup returns CDR1 PRHDT and CDR2 FYEKMQ (reference sequence). Germline trimming cut 4 bases from V and 5 bases from J; bases unmatched to any gene: 7. The chain's CDR3 is CASSSDRVFHEQYF. DNA for the CDR3: TGTGCCAGCAGCTCGGACAGGGTCTTCCACGAGCAGTACTTC.

The rearrangement links TRBV29-1 to TRBJ2-7; maybe TRBD1 (5 bases). Trimming took off 5 bases at V and 5 bases at J, with 13 bases between the two ends. Looked up from germline, CDR1 is SQVTM and CDR2 is ANQGSEA. CDR3 length equals 12 residues. This CDR3 is CSVTRQGNEQYF. CDR3 in DNA: TGCAGCGTTACTCGCCAGGGTAACGAGCAGTACTTC.

The rearrangement uses TRBV10-1 and TRBJ2-7; 16 bases fit TRBD2. Trimming took 6 bases from V and 3 from J; bases not matched to a gene: 20. The CDR3 is made up of 21 amino acids. The germline CDR1 and CDR2 sequences are WNHNN and SYGVQD (reference sequence). The CDR3 DNA follows: TGCGCCAGCAGGGGCAGCTTTGGGACTAGCGGGAGGGCCATGCCTCTCTACGAGCAGTACTTC. Encoded protein: CASRGSFGTSGRAMPLYEQYF.

This clonotype was counted ten times or more. This chain links TRBV6-1 with TRBJ2-1; 7 bases are a match to TRBD2. The V gene end was trimmed by 7 bases and the J gene end by 3 bases; junction bases not matched to a gene: 9. Germline V gene sequence: CDR1 MNHNS, CDR2 SASEGT. This CDR3 comprises 15 residues. The CDR3 DNA reads as TGTGCCAGCATCGAGACTAGCTCTCGCTACAATGAGCAGTTCTTC. Translated, it gives CASIETSSRYNEQFF.

This clonotype was recorded at least ten times. The chain employs TRBV15 and TRBJ2-4; D is unresolved. The germline V gene has CDR1 LNHNV and CDR2 YYDKDF (reference sequence). The CDR3 totals 13 residues. Trimming took off 0 bases at V and 6 bases at J, with 6 bases between the two ends. CDR3 DNA: TGTGCCACCAGCAGAGACACTGGAAACATTCAGTACTTC. As protein: CATSRDTGNIQYF.

This clonotype has more than one count but fewer than ten. This rearrangement joins TRBV2 to TRBJ1-1, with D unclear. CDR3 length equals 14 residues. Germline loops: CDR1 SNHLY, CDR2 FYNNEI. V gave up 4 bases and J gave up 1 base, with 10 bases separating them. The CDR3: CASSVNGPNTEAFF. DNA of the CDR3: TGTGCCAGCAGTGTGAACGGACCGAACACTGAAGCTTTCTTT.

This clonotype has a handful of counts. V gene TRBV20-1 combines with J gene TRBJ2-3; TRBD1 matches 8 bases. Trimming at V came to 5 bases and at J to 4 bases, leaving 5 bases not matched to a gene. The CDR3 has 13 amino acids. Germline V lookup: CDR1 DFQATT, CDR2 SNEGSKA (reference sequence). CDR3: CSAVRQGPDTQYF. DNA of the CDR3: TGCAGTGCTGTAAGACAGGGGCCAGATACGCAGTATTTT.

This clonotype was counted a few times. The chain links TRBV13 to TRBJ2-3, with TRBD1 matching 8 bases. This CDR3 comprises 16 residues. Germline V gene lookup returns CDR1 PRHDT and CDR2 FYEKMQ (reference sequence). V was clipped by 5 bases and J by 0 bases; unmatched bases: 7. The CDR3 loop is CASSPWTGLSTDTQYF. CDR3 bases: TGTGCCAGCAGCCCCTGGACAGGGCTAAGCACAGATACGCAGTATTTT.

The CDR3 region has the DNA TGTGCCAGCAACAGGGAAGAGGTAGCCAAAAACATTCAGTACTTC. This translates into CASNREEVAKNIQYF. V usage is TRBV2 and J usage is TRBJ2-4, with D possibly matching TRBD1 (6 bases). This CDR3 spans 15 amino acids. The germline V gene has CDR1 SNHLY and CDR2 FYNNEI. Trimming removed 7 bases at V and 0 bases at J, with 13 bases between.

This clonotype has ten or more counts. The chain is built from TRBV29-1 and TRBJ2-5; TRBD2 matches 7 bases. Trimming cost V 7 bases and J 5 bases; bases outside gene matches: 13. This CDR3 contains 14 residues. Germline V CDR1 and CDR2: SQVTM, ANQGSEA. The CDR3 reads CSAWHTGGSETQYF. The CDR3 nucleotides are TGCAGCGCATGGCACACTGGCGGGAGCGAGACCCAGTACTTC.

This clonotype was detected a few times. The gene calls are TRBV29-1 and TRBJ1-3; no clear D. Germline assignment: CDR1 SQVTM and CDR2 ANQGSEA. The V end was cut by 7 bases, the J end by 2 bases, with 15 bases between. The CDR3 spans 14 residues. The CDR3 nucleotides read TGCAGCGCCATTGCCGGTCGACCTGGAAACACCATATATTTT. Its translation is CSAIAGRPGNTIYF.